The 27 T cell receptor beta chains listed next were all sequenced from one sample in a study of Graves' ophthalmopathy and Graves' hyperthyroidism. Amplified material comprised TCR beta CDR3 regions derived from RNA transcripts. HTBI primers were used in a first-round RT-PCR, which preceded a second-round multiplex PCR. TCRdb reprocessed the multiplex PCR reads with MiXCR, giving one entry per CDR3 protein. This sample has hundreds of thousands of distinct CDR3 sequences, with 13% to 15% found just once. Specimen: blood. The receptors were gathered from a woman aged 25 to 39 with Graves' ophthalmopathy.

On this clonotype: Relative to the germline gene, one junction end is altered; a read error may explain this. The chain carries TRBV6-1 and TRBJ2-7; D remains unclear. The germline gives CDR1 MNHNS, CDR2 SASEGT. This CDR3 region has 12 residues. CDR3: CASLVFAYDQYF. CDR3 bases: TGTGCCAGCCTTGTCTTTGCCTACGATCAGTACTTC.

On this clonotype itself: A much larger clonotype is one base distant, so this may be a read error. The chain links TRBV27 to TRBJ2-7; 11 bases are shared with TRBD2. This CDR3 is 18 amino acids long. The V gene's germline CDR1 is MNHEY and CDR2 SMNVEV (reference sequence). With V trimmed by 4 bases and J by 4 bases, 15 bases remained unmatched. The CDR3 reads CASSSLITPTSGVYEQYV. CDR3 DNA sequence: TGTGCCAGCAGTTCGCTAATTACCCCGACTAGCGGGGTATACGAGCAGTACGTC.

This clonotype was observed many times. The V call is TRBV12-3 or TRBV12-4, the J call TRBJ1-2; D gene uncertain. V was clipped by 6 bases and J by 8 bases, with 13 bases between them. The CDR3 totals 12 residues. DNA for the CDR3: TGTGCCAGCAGCTTAACTACTGGAGGCTACACCTTC. As protein: CASSLTTGGYTF.

The chain links TRBV20-1 to TRBJ2-2; 11 positions match TRBD2. CDR1 DFQATT and CDR2 SNEGSKA come from the germline V gene (reference sequence). The trim removed 1 base at V and 7 bases at J, leaving 11 bases unmatched. This CDR3 spans 17 amino acids. CDR3 residues: CSARAVAGGPEGGELFF. The CDR3 coding sequence is TGCAGTGCTAGAGCGGTAGCGGGAGGGCCCGAAGGCGGGGAGCTGTTTTTT.

V is TRBV7-2 and J is TRBJ2-2; D unresolved. This CDR3 contains 11 residues. V gave up 5 bases and J gave up 8 bases, with 6 bases separating them. Germline assignment: CDR1 SGHTA and CDR2 FQGNSA. The CDR3 spells CASSNMGELFF. In DNA, the CDR3 is TGTGCCAGCAGCAACATGGGGGAGCTGTTTTTT.

At least ten counts were recorded for this clonotype. The chain carries TRBV6-5 and TRBJ1-2, with D unresolved. The germline gives CDR1 MNHEY, CDR2 SVGAGI. V lost 2 bases to trimming and J lost 14 bases, with 18 bases between them. The CDR3 is made up of 13 amino acids. The CDR3 here is CASSYGPRTLKTF. The CDR3 DNA reads TGTGCCAGCAGTTACGGGCCACGAACCCTAAAGACCTTC.

The table lists this clonotype with many counts. The V gene is TRBV6-5, the J gene TRBJ2-2; possible D gene TRBD1, 5 bases. Germline V CDR1 and CDR2: MNHEY, SVGAGI. V gave up 7 bases and J gave up 5 bases, with 17 bases separating them. The CDR3 length is 15 residues. In nucleotides, the CDR3 is TGTGCCAGCACAAGACAGAACCATGGGACCGGGGAGCTGTTTTTT. The encoded protein is CASTRQNHGTGELFF.

In its sample, this clonotype was seen many times. One end of the junction is discordant with germline, which a read error may explain. CDR3 sequence (DNA): TGTGCCAGCAGTCCCGGGACTAGCGGCGACCTCAAGAACTTC. Amino acids: CASSPGTSGDLKNF. V gene TRBV12-3 or TRBV12-4 combines with J gene TRBJ2-5; TRBD2 matches at 11 bases. The CDR3 sequence is 14 residues long.

This clonotype showed up many times. The chain carries TRBV20-1 and TRBJ2-5; 8 nucleotides match TRBD1. Losses at the gene ends were 0 bases for V and 2 bases for J; bases not matched to a gene: 2. CDR3 length: 14 amino acids. Looked up from germline, CDR1 is DFQATT and CDR2 is SNEGSKA (reference sequence). This chain's CDR3 is CSARDQGAQETQYF. The CDR3 region has the DNA TGCAGTGCTAGAGATCAGGGGGCACAAGAGACCCAGTACTTC.

This clonotype was counted many times. The rearrangement links TRBV12-3 or TRBV12-4 to TRBJ1-2; no reliable D call. The CDR3 has 15 amino acids. The V gene lost 0 bases and the J gene lost 3 bases, with 11 bases spanning the gap. For the CDR3, the DNA is TGTGCCAGCAGTTTAGCGAGTAGAGGCCACTATGGCTACACCTTC. Protein product: CASSLASRGHYGYTF.

The table lists this clonotype with many counts. The V gene is TRBV10-1, the J gene TRBJ2-7, with TRBD2 identical over 10 bases. CDR3 length: 14 residues. In germline, CDR1 is WNHNN, CDR2 SYGVQD (reference sequence). The junction had 9 bases not matched to a gene; V was cut back by 2 bases and J by 11 bases. The CDR3 reads CASSEGLADTVKYF. DNA of the CDR3: TGCGCCAGCAGTGAGGGACTAGCGGATACGGTGAAGTACTTC.

This clonotype was observed many times. The rearrangement links TRBV2 to TRBJ1-2, with D unresolved. The germline V gene has CDR1 SNHLY and CDR2 FYNNEI. V was trimmed by 2 bases and J by 0 bases, leaving 4 bases between them. The length of the CDR3 is 13 residues. As DNA, the CDR3 is TGTGCCAGCAGTGAAAGAGCTAACTATGGCTACACCTTC. It encodes CASSERANYGYTF.

This clonotype has at least ten counts. The J gene is TRBJ1-1, the V gene TRBV5-1, with a possible D match to TRBD1 (5 bases). Germline V lookup: CDR1 SGHRS, CDR2 YFSETQ. The CDR3 runs 14 residues. V dropped 4 bases and J dropped 2 bases, with 12 bases sitting between them. The CDR3 sequence: CASSRTPSNTEAFF. DNA for the CDR3: TGCGCCAGCAGCCGGACACCTAGCAACACTGAAGCTTTCTTT.

This clonotype was observed many times. V gene TRBV12-3 or TRBV12-4 combines with J gene TRBJ1-6, with a weak D call TRBD1 (5 bases). This CDR3 spans 15 amino acids. V was cut by 1 base and J by 7 bases, with 11 bases left in between. The CDR3 DNA reads TGTGCCAGCAGTTTAGTGAGGGGTAGCAATTCACCCCTCCACTTT. Translating it yields CASSLVRGSNSPLHF.

At least ten counts were recorded for this clonotype. The CDR3 nucleotides are TGTGCCAGCAGTTACTCGAACCTGAAGGGCGATCAGCCCCAGCATTTT. This codes for CASSYSNLKGDQPQHF. The chain carries TRBV6-5 and TRBJ1-5; no clear D. This CDR3 comprises 16 residues. The V end lost 0 bases, the J end lost 5 bases, and 14 bases lay between the germline ends. Germline V gives CDR1 MNHEY, CDR2 SVGAGI.

This clonotype was found many times. This CDR3 is CASSYPRDSRNGYTF. CDR3 nucleotides: TGTGCCAGCAGTTACCCTCGGGACAGCCGGAATGGCTACACCTTC. The rearrangement links TRBV6-5 to TRBJ1-2; 7 bases fit TRBD1. V shed 2 bases and J 6 bases; nucleotides not matched to a gene: 9. Per germline, CDR1 MNHEY and CDR2 SVGAGI. The CDR3 spans 15 residues.

This clonotype was counted many times. This chain uses TRBV28 with TRBJ1-1; weak D call: TRBD1 (5 bases). There are 14 residues in the CDR3. V was clipped by 7 bases and J by 4 bases, with 16 bases between them. The germline V gene has CDR1 MDHEN and CDR2 SYDVKM. The CDR3 nucleotides are TGTGCCAGCACCTTCGTCCCCCAGGGCACTGAAGCTTTCTTT. Translating it yields CASTFVPQGTEAFF.

The chain combines TRBV6-1 with TRBJ2-2, with unresolved D. Trimming left V 7 bases short and J 6 bases short, with 9 bases between. Per germline, CDR1 MNHNS and CDR2 SASEGT. The CDR3 runs 12 residues. The DNA of the CDR3 is TGTGCCAGCACCCCACTGGCCGGGGAGCTGTTTTTT. It encodes CASTPLAGELFF.

The rearrangement uses TRBV12-3 or TRBV12-4 and TRBJ1-6; tentative D call: TRBD1 (5 bases). Trimming cost V 3 bases and J 2 bases, with 8 bases left between them. The CDR3 has 15 amino acids. The CDR3 spells CASSLRQTYNSPLHF. The CDR3 bases are TGTGCCAGCAGTTTGAGACAGACCTATAATTCACCCCTCCACTTT.

This clonotype has a count of ten or more. The chain combines TRBV2 with TRBJ2-7; D possibly corresponds to TRBD1 (6 bases). This CDR3 has 12 residues. The germline gives CDR1 SNHLY, CDR2 FYNNEI. V was pared by 6 bases and J by 5 bases, with 11 bases between. The DNA of the CDR3 is TGTGCCAGCAGGGTAACAGGGAACGAGCAGTACTTC. It encodes CASRVTGNEQYF. Combining the CDR3 with reference TRBV2 and TRBJ2-7 gives the whole variable domain EPEVTQTPSHQVTQMGQEVILRCVPISNHLYFYWYRQILGQKVEFLVSFYNNEISEKSEIFDDQFSVERPDGSNFTLKIRSTKLEDSAMYFCASRVTGNEQYFGPGTRLTVT.

The sample holds many counts of this clonotype. The J gene is TRBJ2-7, the V gene TRBV20-1; possibly TRBD2 for D (5 bases). V was clipped by 6 bases and J by 3 bases, with 21 bases between them. This CDR3 is built from 15 residues. Germline V gene data show CDR1 as DFQATT and CDR2 as SNEGSKA (reference sequence). CDR3 DNA: TGCAGTGCGCCGCCGATTAGTAGCGTGATCTACGAGCAGTACTTC. The encoded protein is CSAPPISSVIYEQYF.

This clonotype has just a few counts. V usage is TRBV20-1 and J usage is TRBJ1-5; perhaps TRBD1 as D (6 bases). This CDR3 has 15 residues. Germline V gene sequence: CDR1 DFQATT, CDR2 SNEGSKA (reference sequence). Trimming removed 5 bases from V and 2 bases from J, with 16 bases in between. The CDR3 DNA is TGCAGTGCTCGTAAGGGGGGGCTTGGCAATCAGCCCCAGCATTTT. It yields the protein CSARKGGLGNQPQHF.

The V gene is TRBV4-1, the J gene TRBJ1-5; possibly TRBD1 for D (5 bases). The V and J ends lost 1 base and 5 bases respectively, with 15 bases between them. This CDR3 contains 16 residues. The germline CDR1 and CDR2 sequences are MGHRA and YSYEKL. CDR3 residues: CASSQAAGGVDQPQHF. CDR3 bases: TGCGCCAGCAGCCAAGCTGCCGGAGGGGTGGATCAGCCCCAGCATTTT.

This clonotype was found many times. This rearrangement joins TRBV6-1 to TRBJ2-7; 9 nucleotides line up with TRBD1. Germline V gives CDR1 MNHNS, CDR2 SASEGT. CDR3 length: 12 residues. With 10 bases clipped from V and 4 bases from J, the junction kept 5 bases outside the gene matches. The CDR3 DNA follows: TGTGCCACAGACAGGGGGGGATACGAGCAGTACTTC. Encoded protein: CATDRGGYEQYF.

This chain uses TRBV6-2 or TRBV6-3 with TRBJ2-7; D gene ambiguous. The V end was cut by 8 bases, the J end by 0 bases, with 11 bases between. CDR1 is MNHEY, CDR2 SVGEGT, per germline. There are 13 residues in the CDR3. The CDR3 loop reads CASRSTASYEQYF. Here the CDR3 DNA reads TGTGCCAGCCGATCGACGGCCTCCTACGAGCAGTACTTC.

This clonotype was counted many times. This rearrangement joins TRBV20-1 to TRBJ1-1; D unresolved. V lost 1 base and J 0 bases, leaving 12 bases between the germline ends. The germline V gene has CDR1 DFQATT and CDR2 SNEGSKA (reference sequence). This CDR3 region has 15 residues. This chain's CDR3 is CSARGRHRMNTEAFF. For the CDR3, the DNA is TGCAGTGCTAGAGGTCGGCACAGAATGAACACTGAAGCTTTCTTT.

At least ten counts were recorded for this clonotype. In DNA, the CDR3 is TGTGCTAGTGGTTTGGCACAGGGGTATACCAATCAGCCCCAGCATTTT. Translating gives CASGLAQGYTNQPQHF. The chain is built from TRBV12-5 and TRBJ1-5, with TRBD1 matching over 7 bases. With 1 base clipped from V and 3 bases from J, the junction kept 6 bases outside the gene matches. The CDR3 spans 16 residues. CDR1 and CDR2 (germline): LGHNT, FRNRAP.